Listed below are T cell receptor beta chains from one sample, sequenced in a study of human T cells and chemical hapten exposure. TCRdb reprocessed the RACE reads with MiXCR, giving one entry per CDR3 protein. The sample has about 51,000 distinct CDR3 sequences, approximately 9.8% seen once. Material: whole blood, obtained in connection with sensitization to the hapten diphenylcyclopropenone (DPC). Receptor source: a woman aged 40 to 49 with alopecia areata. Some clones in this sample may be carry-over from other donors' samples. The CDR3 runs from the conserved cysteine through the conserved F or W. The D gene is left open where the match is weak. For some rows the clone size is stated as once, few or many, or as a class when expanded; others skip it.

J gene,V gene,D gene,clone size,CDR3 DNA,CDR3 protein
TRBJ2-7,TRBV28,NA,NA,TGTGCCAGCAGTTTACCTTCCGGGGTCGGTTACGAGCAGTACTTC,CASSLPSGVGYEQYF
TRBJ1-4,TRBV19,NA,many,TGTGCCAGTAGTATAGACCGAGCCGGGAAACTGTTTTTT,CASSIDRAGKLFF
TRBJ2-7,TRBV7-2,NA,NA,TGTGCCAGCAGCTTAGCCTCCAACCTCTACGAGCAGTACTTC,CASSLASNLYEQYF
TRBJ2-1,TRBV6-6,NA,many,TGTGCCAGCAGTTATTTTAGCGGTCAGGGGGGGAATGAGCAGTTCTTC,CASSYFSGQGGNEQFF
TRBJ1-2,TRBV6-5,NA,NA,TGTGCCAGCAGTTACCAGCCAGGGTATGGCTACACCTTC,CASSYQPGYGYTF
TRBJ2-3,TRBV5-6,TRBD2,NA,TGTGCCAGCAGCACGGGACTAGCGGGGCGTTCGGTCACAGATACGCAGTATTTT,CASSTGLAGRSVTDTQYF
TRBJ2-7,TRBV25-1,NA,few,TGTGCCAGCAGTGGGATGATCTCCGCTGACGAGCAGTACTTC,CASSGMISADEQYF
TRBJ2-3,TRBV7-2,NA,few,TGTGCCAGCGCGACGGGCGGGCAACGAGATACGCAGTATTTT,CASATGGQRDTQYF
TRBJ1-1,TRBV6-6,TRBD1,medium-sized,TGTGCCAGCAGTAAACCGGGACAGGGGATGACTGAAGCTTTCTTT,CASSKPGQGMTEAFF
TRBJ1-3,TRBV4-3,NA,many,TGCGCCAGCAGCCAAGAGGTCCGAGGGTCTGGAAACACCATATATTTT,CASSQEVRGSGNTIYF
TRBJ1-1,TRBV9,NA,NA,TGTGCCAGCAGCGTAGTAACAGTACAGAACACTGAAGCTTTCTTT,CASSVVTVQNTEAFF
TRBJ1-1,TRBV18,NA,few,TGTGCCAGCTCACCCCAGTTGCCAACAGGAAACACTGAAGCTTTCTTT,CASSPQLPTGNTEAFF
TRBJ1-1,TRBV6-6,TRBD1,NA,TGTGCCAGCAGGCCACAACAGGGGGGAGTCACTGAAGCTTTCTTT,CASRPQQGGVTEAFF
TRBJ1-4,TRBV7-9,NA,many,TGTGCCAGCAGCTTCGGGCAGGGAAATGAAAAACTGTTTTTT,CASSFGQGNEKLFF
TRBJ2-2,TRBV7-9,TRBD1,few,TGTGCCAGCAGCTACGGACAGGGGGCTACCTACACCGGGGAGCTGTTTTTT,CASSYGQGATYTGELFF
TRBJ2-7,TRBV30,NA,medium-sized,TGTGCCTACCTCACCGAAGAGGGATACGAGCAGTACTTC,CAYLTEEGYEQYF
TRBJ1-2,TRBV2,NA,NA,TGTGCCAGCAGTGAACAGGGCCTCGCTCGCTATGGCTACACCTTC,CASSEQGLARYGYTF
TRBJ1-1,TRBV5-1,NA,many,TGCGCCAGCAGCGAAACAGAGAACACTGAAGCTTTCTTT,CASSETENTEAFF
TRBJ2-5,TRBV29-1,NA,many,TGCAGCGTGGTCCGGGGGGCAGAGACCCAGTACTTC,CSVVRGAETQYF
TRBJ1-6,TRBV20-1,TRBD1,many,TGCAGTGCTACCAGGGGGAATTCACCCCTCCACTTT,CSATRGNSPLHF
TRBJ1-2,TRBV11-2,NA,NA,TGTGCCAGCAGACGACCGCCAAACTATGGCTACACCTTC,CASRRPPNYGYTF
TRBJ1-6,TRBV20-1,NA,many,TGCAGTGCTAGGGGGGGGCAGGGTAATTCACCCCTCCACTTT,CSARGGQGNSPLHF
TRBJ2-3,TRBV3-1,TRBD1,few,TGTGCCAGCAGCCAACCTTCCGGGACAGGTGAAAATACGCAGTATTTT,CASSQPSGTGENTQYF
TRBJ2-4,TRBV11-2,NA,medium-sized,TGTGCCAGCAGCTCGCCATCACCCAAAAACATTCAGTACTTC,CASSSPSPKNIQYF
TRBJ1-2,TRBV7-2,NA,many,TGTGCCAGCAGCCCAAACCGGCGATATGGCTACACCTTC,CASSPNRRYGYTF
TRBJ2-1,TRBV4-2,TRBD2,few,TGTGCCAGCAGCCAAACTAGCGGGGGGGTGCTACTTTACAATGAGCAGTTCTTC,CASSQTSGGVLLYNEQFF
TRBJ2-1,TRBV27,TRBD1,NA,TGTGCCAGCAGCCGACTAGGACAGGGAGGACCCTTTAAGTCCAATGAGCAGTTCTTC,CASSRLGQGGPFKSNEQFF
TRBJ2-5,TRBV7-8,NA,many,TGTGCCAGCAGCCGAGGTATCGGGGGAGTTCAAGAGACCCAGTACTTC,CASSRGIGGVQETQYF
TRBJ2-7,TRBV6-1,NA,once,TGTGCCAGCAGGCGGGTCTCCTACGAGCAGTACTTC,CASRRVSYEQYF
TRBJ1-5,TRBV28,NA,NA,TGTGCCAGCAGTTTCTCCAGGGCGAGTCAGCCCCAGCATTTT,CASSFSRASQPQHF
TRBJ1-4,TRBV12-3/TRBV12-4,TRBD1,NA,TGTGCCATACGGGACAGCGGGTATGAAAAACTGTTTTTT,CAIRDSGYEKLFF
TRBJ1-6,TRBV3-1,TRBD1,few,TGTGCCAGCAGCCTGGACAGGAGCTATAATTCACCCCTCCACTTT,CASSLDRSYNSPLHF
TRBJ1-1,TRBV29-1,NA,few,TGCAGCGCTCCTGGCCTAGGCGGCACTGAAGCTTTCTTT,CSAPGLGGTEAFF
TRBJ2-1,TRBV4-1,NA,many,TGCGCCAGCAGCCAACTGGGCAGGGGCAATGAGCAGTTCTTC,CASSQLGRGNEQFF
TRBJ2-5,TRBV19,TRBD1,many,TGTGCCAGTAGTTCCGCGGACAGGGTATGGGAGACCCAGTACTTC,CASSSADRVWETQYF
TRBJ2-2,TRBV11-2,NA,many,TGTGCCAGCAGCTTAGAACCGAACACCGGGGAGCTGTTTTTT,CASSLEPNTGELFF
TRBJ1-3,TRBV20-1,NA,NA,TGCAGTGCTAGGGGAGTCGCTGGAAACACCATATATTTT,CSARGVAGNTIYF